This T cell receptor (beta chain) comes out of a study of T cells in Graves' hyperthyroidism and ophthalmopathy. Overall study findings and caveats: The model predicted ophthalmopathy a median roughly 6.3 months before onset.

There were TCR beta CDR3 regions amplified from RNA transcripts. Primed by the HTBI set, a first-round RT-PCR was run on the TCR CDR3. TCRdb redid the calling of the multiplex PCR reads with MiXCR, one entry per CDR3 protein. Here the sample spans a few hundred thousand distinct CDR3 sequences, roughly 46% being singletons. There are many counts of this clonotype. Its target is not known. Hyperthyroidism patients were newly diagnosed, had disease duration under 2 months, and were aged 18 to 65 years. Used for diagnoses were clinical symptoms, serum thyroxine and TRAb, thyroid ultrasound and orbital computed tomography. Losses at the gene ends were 7 bases for V and 7 bases for J; bases not matched to a gene: 15. This CDR3 has 16 amino acids. Germline CDR1 is SEHNR and CDR2 is FQNEAQ (reference sequence).

The chain joins TRBV7-9 to TRBJ1-3, with 8 bases that match TRBD1. The source material was peripheral blood or thyroid tissue (not recorded which). The sequence came from a woman under 30 with Graves' hyperthyroidism. The CDR3 protein is CASNFTPGQVGNTIYF. As DNA, the CDR3 is TGTGCCAGCAACTTTACCCCGGGACAGGTTGGGAACACCATATATTTT.